This T cell receptor beta chain was observed in a study of cytomegalovirus exposure and HLA in healthy donors. The PCR contained 60 Vbeta and 13 Jbeta primers. The data were produced by immunoSEQ multiplex PCR, yet TCRdb's version contains in-frame clones alone and is incomplete. The sample has roughly 120,000 clones, roughly three quarters seen once. Germline loops: CDR1 SNHLY, CDR2 FYNNEI. The germline V and J ends were trimmed by 10 bases and 5 bases, with 17 bases remaining between them. This CDR3 has 13 amino acids. The gene calls are TRBV2 and TRBJ2-5, with D possibly matching TRBD1 (6 bases). The TCR originated in a woman aged 45-65 years in good health and CMV-seropositive. Specimen: PBMCs. The CDR3 DNA sequence: TGTGCCATCCGGGTCCTTACAGGGGAGACCCAGTACTTC. It encodes CAIRVLTGETQYF.